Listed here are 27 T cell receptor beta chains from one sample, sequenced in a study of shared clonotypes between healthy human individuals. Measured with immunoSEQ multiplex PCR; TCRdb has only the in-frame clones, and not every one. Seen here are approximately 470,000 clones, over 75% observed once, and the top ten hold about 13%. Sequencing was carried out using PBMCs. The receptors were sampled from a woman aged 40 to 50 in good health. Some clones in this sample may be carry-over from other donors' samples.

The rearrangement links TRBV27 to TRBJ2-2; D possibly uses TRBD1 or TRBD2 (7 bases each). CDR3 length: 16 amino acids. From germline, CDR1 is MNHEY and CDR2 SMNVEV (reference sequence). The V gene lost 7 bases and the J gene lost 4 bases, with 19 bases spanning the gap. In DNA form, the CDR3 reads TGTGCCAGCACCCCACTCGCCAGGGGGGGCACCGGGGAGCTGTTTTTT. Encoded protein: CASTPLARGGTGELFF.

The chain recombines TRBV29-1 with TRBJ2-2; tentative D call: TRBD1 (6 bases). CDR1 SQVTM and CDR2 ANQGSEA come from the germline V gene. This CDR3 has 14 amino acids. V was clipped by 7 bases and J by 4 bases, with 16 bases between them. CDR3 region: CSAFKDRPTGELFF. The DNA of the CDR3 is TGCAGCGCCTTCAAGGACAGACCCACCGGGGAGCTGTTTTTT.

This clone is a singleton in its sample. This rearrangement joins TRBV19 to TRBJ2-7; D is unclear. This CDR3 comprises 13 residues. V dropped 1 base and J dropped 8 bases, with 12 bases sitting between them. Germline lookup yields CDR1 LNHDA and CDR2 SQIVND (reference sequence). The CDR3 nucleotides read TGTGCCAGTAGTATAGGACGGCCCGACAAGCAGTACTTC. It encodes CASSIGRPDKQYF.

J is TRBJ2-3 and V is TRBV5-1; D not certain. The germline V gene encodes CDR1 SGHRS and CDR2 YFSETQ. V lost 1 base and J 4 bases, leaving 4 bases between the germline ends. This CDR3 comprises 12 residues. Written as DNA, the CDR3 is TGCGCCAGCAGCTTGAGATCAGATACGCAGTATTTT. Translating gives CASSLRSDTQYF. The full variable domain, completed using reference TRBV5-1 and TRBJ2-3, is KAGVTQTPRYLIKTRGQQVTLSCSPISGHRSVSWYQQTPGQGLQFLFEYFSETQRNKGNFPGRFSGRQFSNSRSEMNVSTLELGDSALYLCASSLRSDTQYFGPGTRLTVL.

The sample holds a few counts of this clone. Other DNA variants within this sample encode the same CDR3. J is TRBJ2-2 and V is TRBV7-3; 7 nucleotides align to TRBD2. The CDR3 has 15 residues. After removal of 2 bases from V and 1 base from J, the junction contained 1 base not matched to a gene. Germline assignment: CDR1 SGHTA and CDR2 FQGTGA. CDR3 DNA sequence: TGTGCCAGCAGCTTAGCGGGAGTGAACACCGGGGAGCTGTTTTTT. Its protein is CASSLAGVNTGELFF. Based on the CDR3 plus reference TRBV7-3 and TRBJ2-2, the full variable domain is GAGVSQTPSNKVTEKGKYVELRCDPISGHTALYWYRQSLGQGPEFLIYFQGTGAADDSGLPNDRFFAVRPEGSVSTLKIQRTERGDSAVYLCASSLAGVNTGELFFGEGSRLTVL.

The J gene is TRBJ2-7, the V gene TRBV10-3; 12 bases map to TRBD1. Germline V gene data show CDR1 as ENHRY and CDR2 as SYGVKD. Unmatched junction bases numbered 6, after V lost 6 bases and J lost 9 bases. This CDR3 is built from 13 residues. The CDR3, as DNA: TGTGCCATCAGGCCGGGACAGGGGGCTTGGCAGTACTTC. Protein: CAIRPGQGAWQYF.

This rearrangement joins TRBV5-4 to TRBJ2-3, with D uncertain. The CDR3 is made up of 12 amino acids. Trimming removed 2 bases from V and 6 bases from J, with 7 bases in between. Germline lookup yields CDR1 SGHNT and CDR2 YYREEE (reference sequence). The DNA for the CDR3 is TGTGCCAGCAGCTTATACGCGGATACGCAGTATTTT. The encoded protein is CASSLYADTQYF.

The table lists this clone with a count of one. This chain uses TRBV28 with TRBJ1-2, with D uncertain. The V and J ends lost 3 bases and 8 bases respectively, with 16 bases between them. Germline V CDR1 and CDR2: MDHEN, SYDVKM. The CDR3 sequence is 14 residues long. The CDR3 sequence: CASSFFVGSRGYTF. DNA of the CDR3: TGTGCCAGCAGTTTCTTTGTAGGGTCGAGGGGCTACACCTTC.

CDR3 sequence: CASSLVGSHTGELFF. The CDR3 region has the DNA TGTGCCAGCAGCTTAGTTGGGAGCCACACCGGGGAGCTGTTTTTT. The genes are TRBV7-9 and TRBJ2-2, with D possibly TRBD2 on 5 matching bases. Between the trimmed V and J ends, which lost 1 base and 3 bases, there was a span of 9 bases. The CDR3 extends over 15 amino acids. CDR1 SEHNR and CDR2 FQNEAQ come from the germline V gene (reference sequence).

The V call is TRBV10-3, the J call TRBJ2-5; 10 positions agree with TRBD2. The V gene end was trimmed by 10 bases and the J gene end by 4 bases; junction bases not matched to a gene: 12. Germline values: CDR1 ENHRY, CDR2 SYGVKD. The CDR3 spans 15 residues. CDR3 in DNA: TGTGCCACCAACCTAGCGGGAGATCCCCGAGAGACCCAGTACTTC. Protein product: CATNLAGDPRETQYF.

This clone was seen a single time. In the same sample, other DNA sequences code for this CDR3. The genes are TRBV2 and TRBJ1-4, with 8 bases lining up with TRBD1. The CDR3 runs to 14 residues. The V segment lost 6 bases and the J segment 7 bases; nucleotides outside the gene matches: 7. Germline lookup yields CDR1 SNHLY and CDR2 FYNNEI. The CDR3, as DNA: TGTGCCAGCAGCGACAGGGGCCGTATTGAAAAACTGTTTTTT. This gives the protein CASSDRGRIEKLFF.

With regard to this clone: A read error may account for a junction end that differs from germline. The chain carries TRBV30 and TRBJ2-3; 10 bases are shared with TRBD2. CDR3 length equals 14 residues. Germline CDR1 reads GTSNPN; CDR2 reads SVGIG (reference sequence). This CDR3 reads CAWSVTLAGTYRGF. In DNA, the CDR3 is TGTGCCTGGAGTGTAACACTAGCGGGGACCTACAGGGGGTTT.

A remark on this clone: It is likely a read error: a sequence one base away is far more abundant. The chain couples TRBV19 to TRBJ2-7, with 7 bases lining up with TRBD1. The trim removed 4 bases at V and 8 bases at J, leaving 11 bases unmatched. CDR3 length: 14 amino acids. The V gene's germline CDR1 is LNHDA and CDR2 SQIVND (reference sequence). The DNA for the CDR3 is TGTGCCAGTAGTACCCCGGGACAGAAATACAAGCAGTACTTC. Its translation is CASSTPGQKYKQYF. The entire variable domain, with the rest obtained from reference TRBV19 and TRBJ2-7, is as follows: DGGITQSPKYLFRKEGQNVTLSCEQNLNHDAMYWYRQDPGQGLRLIYYSQIVNDFQKGDIAEGYSVSREKKESFPLTVTSAQKNPTAFYLCASSTPGQKYKQYFGPGTRLTVT.

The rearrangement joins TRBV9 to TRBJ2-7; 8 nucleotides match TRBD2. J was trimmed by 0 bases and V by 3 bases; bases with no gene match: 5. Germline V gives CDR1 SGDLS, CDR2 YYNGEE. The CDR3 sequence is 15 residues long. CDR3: CASSASGTSSYEQYF. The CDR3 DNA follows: TGTGCCAGCAGCGCCTCCGGGACTAGCTCCTACGAGCAGTACTTC.

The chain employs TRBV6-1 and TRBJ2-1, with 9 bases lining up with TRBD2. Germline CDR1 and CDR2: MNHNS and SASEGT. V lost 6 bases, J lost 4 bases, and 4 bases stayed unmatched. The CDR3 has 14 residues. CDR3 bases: TGTGCCAGCAGGCCTAGCGGGACGTACAATGAGCAGTTCTTC. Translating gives CASRPSGTYNEQFF.

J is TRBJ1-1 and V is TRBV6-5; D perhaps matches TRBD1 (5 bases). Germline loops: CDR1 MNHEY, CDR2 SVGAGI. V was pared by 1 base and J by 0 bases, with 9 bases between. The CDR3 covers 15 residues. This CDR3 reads CASSYLVGVNTEAFF. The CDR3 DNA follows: TGTGCCAGCAGTTACTTGGTGGGGGTGAACACTGAAGCTTTCTTT.

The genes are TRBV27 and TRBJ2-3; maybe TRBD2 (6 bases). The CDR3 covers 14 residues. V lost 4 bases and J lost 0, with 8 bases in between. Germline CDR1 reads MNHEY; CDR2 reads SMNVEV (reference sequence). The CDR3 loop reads CASSSLASTDTQYF. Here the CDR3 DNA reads TGTGCCAGCAGTTCACTAGCAAGCACAGATACGCAGTATTTT.

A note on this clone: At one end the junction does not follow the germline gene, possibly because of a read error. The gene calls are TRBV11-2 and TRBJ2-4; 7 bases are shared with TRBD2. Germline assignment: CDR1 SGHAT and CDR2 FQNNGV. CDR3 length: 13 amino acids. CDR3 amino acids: CASSLRRGELPDF. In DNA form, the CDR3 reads TGTGCCAGCAGCTTACGCCGGGGGGAACTCCCGGACTTC.

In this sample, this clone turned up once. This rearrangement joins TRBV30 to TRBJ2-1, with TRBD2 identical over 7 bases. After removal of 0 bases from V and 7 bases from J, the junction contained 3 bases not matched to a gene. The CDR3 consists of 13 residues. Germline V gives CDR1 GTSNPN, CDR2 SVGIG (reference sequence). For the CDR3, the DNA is TGTGCCTGGAGTGTTTCCGGGGGGAATGAGCAGTTCTTC. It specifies CAWSVSGGNEQFF.

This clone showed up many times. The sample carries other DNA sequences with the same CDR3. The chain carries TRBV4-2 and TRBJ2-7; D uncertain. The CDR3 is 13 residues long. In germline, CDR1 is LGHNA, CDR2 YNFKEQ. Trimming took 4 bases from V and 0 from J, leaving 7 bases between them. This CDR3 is CASSLSHSYEQYF. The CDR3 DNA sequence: TGTGCCAGCAGCCTGAGCCACTCCTACGAGCAGTACTTC.

CDR3 DNA sequence: TGTGCCAGCAGTGACTCGATCGATAGAGATACGCAGTATTTT. Its translation: CASSDSIDRDTQYF. The chain joins TRBV6-4 to TRBJ2-3; D remains unclear. Germline lookup yields CDR1 MRHNA and CDR2 SNTAGT. Deletions cut 0 bases from V and 5 bases from J, with 9 bases between. CDR3 length equals 14 residues.

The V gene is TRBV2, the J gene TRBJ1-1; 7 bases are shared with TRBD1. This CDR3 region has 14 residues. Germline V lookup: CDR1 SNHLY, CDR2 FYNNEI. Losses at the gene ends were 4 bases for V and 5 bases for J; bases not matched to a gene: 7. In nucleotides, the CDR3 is TGTGCCAGCAGTGCCCAGGGGGGCGGAACTGAAGCTTTCTTT. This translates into CASSAQGGGTEAFF.

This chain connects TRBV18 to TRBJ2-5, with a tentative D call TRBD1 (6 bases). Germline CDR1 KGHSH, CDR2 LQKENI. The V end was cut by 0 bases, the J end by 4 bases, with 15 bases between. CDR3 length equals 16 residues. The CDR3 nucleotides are TGTGCCAGCTCACCACCTGGGTGGGGGCGAGGAGAGACCCAGTACTTC. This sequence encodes CASSPPGWGRGETQYF.

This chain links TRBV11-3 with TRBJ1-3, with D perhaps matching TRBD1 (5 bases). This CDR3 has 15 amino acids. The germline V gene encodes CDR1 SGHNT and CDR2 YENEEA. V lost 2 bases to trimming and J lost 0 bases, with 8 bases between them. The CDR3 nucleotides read TGTGCCAGCAGCTTAAGACAGTACTCTGGAAACACCATATATTTT. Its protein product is CASSLRQYSGNTIYF.

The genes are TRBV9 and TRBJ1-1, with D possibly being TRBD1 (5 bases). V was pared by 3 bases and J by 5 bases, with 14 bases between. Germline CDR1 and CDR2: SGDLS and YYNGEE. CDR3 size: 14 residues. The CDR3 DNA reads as TGTGCCAGCAGCGGGAAGGGGCAGAGTACTGAAGCTTTCTTT. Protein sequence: CASSGKGQSTEAFF.

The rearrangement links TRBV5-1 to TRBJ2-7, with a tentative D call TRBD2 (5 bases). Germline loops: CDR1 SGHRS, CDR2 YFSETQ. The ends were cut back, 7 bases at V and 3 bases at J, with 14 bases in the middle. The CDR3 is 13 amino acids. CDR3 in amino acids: CASSYGEGYEQYF. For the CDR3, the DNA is TGCGCCAGCTCCTATGGAGAGGGCTACGAGCAGTACTTC.

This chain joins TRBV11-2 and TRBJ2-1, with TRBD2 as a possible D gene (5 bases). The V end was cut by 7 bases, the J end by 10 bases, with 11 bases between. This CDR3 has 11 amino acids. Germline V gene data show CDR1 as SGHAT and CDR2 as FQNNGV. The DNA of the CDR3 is TGTGCCAGCACCCTAACGGGAGAGCAGTTCTTC. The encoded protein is CASTLTGEQFF.